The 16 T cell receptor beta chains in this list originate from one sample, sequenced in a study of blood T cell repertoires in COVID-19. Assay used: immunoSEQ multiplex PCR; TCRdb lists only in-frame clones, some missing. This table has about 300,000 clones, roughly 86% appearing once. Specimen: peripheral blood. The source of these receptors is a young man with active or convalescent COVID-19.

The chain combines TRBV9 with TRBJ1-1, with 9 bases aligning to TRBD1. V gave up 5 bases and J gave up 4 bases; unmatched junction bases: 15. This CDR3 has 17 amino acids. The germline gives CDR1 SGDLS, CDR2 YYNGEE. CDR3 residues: CASSVGQGVRGVTEAFF. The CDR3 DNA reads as TGTGCCAGCAGTGTGGGACAGGGAGTTAGAGGGGTCACTGAAGCTTTCTTT. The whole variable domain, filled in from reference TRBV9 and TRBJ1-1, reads DSGVTQTPKHLITATGQRVTLRCSPRSGDLSVYWYQQSLDQGLQFLIQYYNGEERAKGNILERFSAQQFPDLHSELNLSSLELGDSALYFCASSVGQGVRGVTEAFFGQGTRLTVV.

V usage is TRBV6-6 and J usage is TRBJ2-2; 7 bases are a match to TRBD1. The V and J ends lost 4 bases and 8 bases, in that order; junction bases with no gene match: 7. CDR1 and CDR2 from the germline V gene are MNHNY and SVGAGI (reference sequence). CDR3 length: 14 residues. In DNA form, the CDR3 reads TGTGCCAGCAGTTGGCAACAGGGGAAAGGGGAGCTGTTTTTT. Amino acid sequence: CASSWQQGKGELFF.

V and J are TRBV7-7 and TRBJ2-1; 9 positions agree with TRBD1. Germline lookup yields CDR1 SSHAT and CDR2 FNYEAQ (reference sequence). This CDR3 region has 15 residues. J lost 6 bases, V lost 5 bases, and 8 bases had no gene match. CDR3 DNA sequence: TGTGCCAGCAGCCTCGGGACAGGGTTGCGCAATGAGCAGTTCTTC. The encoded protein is CASSLGTGLRNEQFF. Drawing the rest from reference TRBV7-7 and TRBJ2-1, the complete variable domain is GAGVSQSPRYKVTKRGQDVTLRCDPISSHATLYWYQQALGQGPEFLTYFNYEAQPDKSGLPSDRFSAERPEGSISTLTIQRTEQRDSAMYRCASSLGTGLRNEQFFGPGTRLTVL.

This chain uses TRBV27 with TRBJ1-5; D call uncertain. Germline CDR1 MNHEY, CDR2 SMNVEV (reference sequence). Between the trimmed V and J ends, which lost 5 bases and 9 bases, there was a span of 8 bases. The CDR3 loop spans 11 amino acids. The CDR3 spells CASSPPMPQHF. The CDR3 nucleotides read TGTGCCAGCAGTCCCCCCATGCCCCAGCATTTT.

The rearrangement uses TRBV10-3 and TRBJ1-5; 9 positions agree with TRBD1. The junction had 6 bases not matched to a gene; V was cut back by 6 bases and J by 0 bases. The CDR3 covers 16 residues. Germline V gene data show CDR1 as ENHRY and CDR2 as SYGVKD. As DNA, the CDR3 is TGTGCCATCAGACGGACAGGGGTTTGTAGCAATCAGCCCCAGCATTTT. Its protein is CAIRRTGVCSNQPQHF.

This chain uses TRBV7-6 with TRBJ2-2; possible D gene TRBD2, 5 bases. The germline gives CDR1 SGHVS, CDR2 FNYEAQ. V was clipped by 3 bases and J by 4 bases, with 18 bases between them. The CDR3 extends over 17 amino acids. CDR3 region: CASSLAASWRVTGELFF. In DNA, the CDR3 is TGTGCCAGCAGCTTGGCGGCTAGCTGGCGGGTCACCGGGGAGCTGTTTTTT.

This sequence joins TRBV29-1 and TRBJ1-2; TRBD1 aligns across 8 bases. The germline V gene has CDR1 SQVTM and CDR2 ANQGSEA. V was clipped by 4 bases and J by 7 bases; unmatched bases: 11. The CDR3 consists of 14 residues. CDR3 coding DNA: TGCAGCGTTGTGTTTTCAGGGGGCGCAGGTGGCTACACCTTC. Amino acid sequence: CSVVFSGGAGGYTF.

The CDR3 DNA is TGTGCCAGCAGCTTAGGGAGGGTACAAGAGACCCAGTACTTC. Its translation is CASSLGRVQETQYF. The chain recombines TRBV7-2 with TRBJ2-5, with D perhaps TRBD2 (6 bases). Germline V lookup: CDR1 SGHTA, CDR2 FQGNSA. Trimming removed 1 base at V and 2 bases at J, with 8 bases between. The CDR3 has 14 amino acids.

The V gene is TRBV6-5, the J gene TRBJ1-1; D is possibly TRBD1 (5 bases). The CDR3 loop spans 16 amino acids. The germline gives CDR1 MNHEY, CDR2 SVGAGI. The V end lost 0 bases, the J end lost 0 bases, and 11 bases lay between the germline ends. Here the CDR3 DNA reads TGTGCCAGCAGTTACTCCGGTCGACAGATGAACACTGAAGCTTTCTTT. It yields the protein CASSYSGRQMNTEAFF.

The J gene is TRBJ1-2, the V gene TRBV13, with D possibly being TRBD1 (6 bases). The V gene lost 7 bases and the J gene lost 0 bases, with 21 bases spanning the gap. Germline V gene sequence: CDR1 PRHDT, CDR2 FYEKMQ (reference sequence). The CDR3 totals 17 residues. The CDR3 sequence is CASILSWGEGANYGYTF. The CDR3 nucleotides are TGTGCCAGCATCCTTAGCTGGGGGGAGGGGGCTAACTATGGCTACACCTTC. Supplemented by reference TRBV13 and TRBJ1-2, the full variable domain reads AAGVIQSPRHLIKEKRETATLKCYPIPRHDTVYWYQQGPGQDPQFLISFYEKMQSDKGSIPDRFSAQQFSDYHSELNMSSLELGDSALYFCASILSWGEGANYGYTFGSGTRLTVV.

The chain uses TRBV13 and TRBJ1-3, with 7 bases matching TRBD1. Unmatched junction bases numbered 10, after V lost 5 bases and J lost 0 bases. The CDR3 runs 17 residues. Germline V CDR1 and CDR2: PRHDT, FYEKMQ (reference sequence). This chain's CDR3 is CASSTPRQGYSGNTIYF. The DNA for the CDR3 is TGTGCCAGCAGCACACCCAGACAGGGCTACTCTGGAAACACCATATATTTT.

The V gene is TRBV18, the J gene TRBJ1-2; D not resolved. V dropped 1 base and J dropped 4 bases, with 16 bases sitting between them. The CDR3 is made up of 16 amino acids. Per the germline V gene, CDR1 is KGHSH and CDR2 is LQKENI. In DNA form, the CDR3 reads TGTGCCAGCTCACCACTTACAGAGTACCGTGGCTATGGCTACACCTTC. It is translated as CASSPLTEYRGYGYTF.

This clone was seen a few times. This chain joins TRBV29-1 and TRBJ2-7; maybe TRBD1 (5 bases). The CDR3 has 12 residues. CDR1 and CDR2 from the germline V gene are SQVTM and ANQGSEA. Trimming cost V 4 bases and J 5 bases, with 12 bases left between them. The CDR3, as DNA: TGCAGCGTTGTCGCAGGGTCGCACGAGCAGTACTTC. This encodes CSVVAGSHEQYF.

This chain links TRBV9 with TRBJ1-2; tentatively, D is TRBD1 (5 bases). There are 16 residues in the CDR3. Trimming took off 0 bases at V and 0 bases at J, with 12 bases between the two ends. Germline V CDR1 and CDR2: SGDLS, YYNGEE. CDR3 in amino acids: CASSVAGQGPNYGYTF. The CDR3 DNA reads TGTGCCAGCAGCGTAGCTGGGCAGGGTCCTAACTATGGCTACACCTTC.

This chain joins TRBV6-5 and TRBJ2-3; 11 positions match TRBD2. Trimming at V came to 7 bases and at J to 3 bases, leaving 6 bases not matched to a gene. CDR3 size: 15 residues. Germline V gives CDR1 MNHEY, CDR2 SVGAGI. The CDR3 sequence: CASKTLAGVTDTQYF. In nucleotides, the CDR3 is TGTGCCAGCAAAACACTAGCGGGGGTAACAGATACGCAGTATTTT.

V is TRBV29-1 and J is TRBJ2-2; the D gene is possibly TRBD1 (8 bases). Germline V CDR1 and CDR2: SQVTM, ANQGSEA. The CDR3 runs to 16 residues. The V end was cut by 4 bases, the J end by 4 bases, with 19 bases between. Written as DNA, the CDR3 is TGCAGCGTTGTATTAAGACAGGGGAGGGGCACCGGGGAGCTGTTTTTT. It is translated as CSVVLRQGRGTGELFF.